Below, 24 T cell receptor beta chains from the same sample are listed, as sequenced in a study of T cells in Graves' hyperthyroidism and ophthalmopathy. Template material for amplifying TCR beta CDR3 regions consisted of RNA transcripts. Using the HTBI primer set, a first-round RT-PCR was run on the TCR CDR3. TCRdb analysed the multiplex PCR reads with MiXCR anew, one entry per CDR3 protein. The sample lists about 710,000 distinct CDR3 sequences, 16% occurring once. The source material was blood. The receptors originated from a man younger than 35 with Graves' hyperthyroidism.

This clonotype was seen a few times. The chain links TRBV20-1 to TRBJ2-1; TRBD2 matches at 11 bases. The CDR3 extends over 14 amino acids. Germline V gene data show CDR1 as DFQATT and CDR2 as SNEGSKA (reference sequence). V lost 6 bases to trimming and J lost 4 bases; unmatched junction nucleotides: 5. The CDR3 DNA reads TGCAGTGCACTTAGCGGGAGGGGTTACAATGAGCAGTTCTTC. Translating it yields CSALSGRGYNEQFF.

The V and J genes are TRBV2 and TRBJ2-1; 12 bases align to TRBD2. The CDR3 runs 22 residues. The V gene end was trimmed by 3 bases and the J gene end by 0 bases; junction bases not matched to a gene: 18. Germline V gene lookup returns CDR1 SNHLY and CDR2 FYNNEI. CDR3 in DNA: TGTGCCAGCAGTGATCGCCTGTGGCTAGCGGGAGGGCCGAGGAGCTCCTACAATGAGCAGTTCTTC. Its protein product is CASSDRLWLAGGPRSSYNEQFF. The full variable domain, completed using reference TRBV2 and TRBJ2-1, is EPEVTQTPSHQVTQMGQEVILRCVPISNHLYFYWYRQILGQKVEFLVSFYNNEISEKSEIFDDQFSVERPDGSNFTLKIRSTKLEDSAMYFCASSDRLWLAGGPRSSYNEQFFGPGTRLTVL.

This clonotype was counted many times. The chain has TRBV2 and TRBJ2-3; D is unclear. CDR3 size: 17 residues. The V end was cut by 9 bases, the J end by 2 bases, with 24 bases between. Germline V lookup: CDR1 SNHLY, CDR2 FYNNEI. The CDR3 DNA reads as TGTGCCAGACCTTTTCCCCCACCAGGCTCTAACACAGATACGCAGTATTTT. It encodes CARPFPPPGSNTDTQYF.

The sample holds many counts of this clonotype. The rearrangement uses TRBV20-1 and TRBJ2-3; D is perhaps TRBD1 or TRBD2 (5 bases each). The CDR3 loop spans 13 amino acids. V lost 3 bases to trimming and J lost 8 bases, with 15 bases between them. Germline V CDR1 and CDR2: DFQATT, SNEGSKA (reference sequence). The DNA of the CDR3 is TGCAGTGCTAGCCGGGACCTAAGTAGTACGCAGTATTTT. It encodes CSASRDLSSTQYF.

At least ten counts were recorded for this clonotype. The rearrangement links TRBV30 to TRBJ1-3, with D maybe TRBD1 (6 bases). CDR1 is GTSNPN and CDR2 is SVGIG in the germline V gene (reference sequence). V lost 5 bases and J lost 0, with 20 bases in between. This CDR3 has 17 amino acids. CDR3 amino acids: CAWGGRRHGSSGNTIYF. The CDR3 DNA reads as TGTGCCTGGGGGGGGCGCCGACATGGGAGCTCTGGAAACACCATATATTTT.

This clonotype was recorded many times. The chain carries TRBV2 and TRBJ2-1; the match to TRBD2 covers 16 bases. Germline V gene data show CDR1 as SNHLY and CDR2 as FYNNEI. The trim removed 9 bases at V and 10 bases at J, leaving 6 bases unmatched. The CDR3 runs to 14 residues. This chain's CDR3 is CASSGTSGRGEQFF. The CDR3 DNA is TGTGCCAGTTCCGGGACTAGCGGGAGGGGGGAGCAGTTCTTC.

This clonotype was seen many times. This rearrangement joins TRBV7-9 to TRBJ2-2; unclear D gene. Germline loops: CDR1 SEHNR, CDR2 FQNEAQ (reference sequence). Deletions cut 3 bases from V and 4 bases from J, with 9 bases between. The length of the CDR3 is 14 residues. The DNA for the CDR3 is TGTGCCAGCAGCTTTGGACGCGGCACCGGGGAGCTGTTTTTT. It yields the protein CASSFGRGTGELFF. Complete variable domain (other parts from reference TRBV7-9 and TRBJ2-2): DTGVSQNPRHKITKRGQNVTFRCDPISEHNRLYWYRQTLGQGPEFLTYFQNEAQLEKSRLLSDRFSAERPKGSFSTLEIQRTEQGDSAMYLCASSFGRGTGELFFGEGSRLTVL.

V gene TRBV29-1 combines with J gene TRBJ2-1; no reliable D call. V gave up 3 bases and J gave up 9 bases, with 18 bases separating them. The germline CDR1 and CDR2 sequences are SQVTM and ANQGSEA. This CDR3 has 14 amino acids. The DNA for the CDR3 is TGCAGCGTTGATACGGCATTAGAGCTTTCTGAGCAGTTCTTC. This encodes CSVDTALELSEQFF.

This clonotype occurred many times. The chain joins TRBV18 to TRBJ2-1; possible D gene TRBD1, 7 bases. V was shortened by 2 bases and J by 7 bases, with 15 bases between the two germline ends. This CDR3 region has 15 residues. CDR1 and CDR2 from the germline V gene are KGHSH and LQKENI. In nucleotides, the CDR3 is TGTGCCAGCTCACCAGACCAGGGGGGTCGGAATGAGCAGTTCTTC. This sequence encodes CASSPDQGGRNEQFF.

This clonotype was seen repeatedly, ten times or more. The V and J genes are TRBV6-2 or TRBV6-3 and TRBJ1-1; 9 nucleotides align to TRBD1. The J segment lost 5 bases and the V segment lost 6 bases, leaving 7 bases of the junction unmatched. Per the germline V gene, CDR1 is MNHEY and CDR2 is SVGEGT. The length of the CDR3 is 14 residues. CDR3 loop: CASSGPDRGTEAFF. The CDR3 DNA reads as TGTGCCAGCAGCGGCCCGGACAGGGGAACTGAAGCTTTCTTT.

This clonotype was counted a few times. The chain carries TRBV29-1 and TRBJ2-1, with D possibly being TRBD1 (5 bases). The V and J ends lost 5 bases and 2 bases respectively, with 16 bases between them. This CDR3 is 15 amino acids long. Per germline, CDR1 SQVTM and CDR2 ANQGSEA. CDR3 DNA sequence: TGCAGCGTTTTACAGGCCCCCAGCCCCTACAATGAGCAGTTCTTC. This sequence encodes CSVLQAPSPYNEQFF.

The sample holds many counts of this clonotype. This rearrangement joins TRBV18 to TRBJ2-1; no reliable D call. The CDR3 loop spans 15 amino acids. V lost 6 bases and J 2 bases, leaving 14 bases between the germline ends. Germline V gene lookup returns CDR1 KGHSH and CDR2 LQKENI. The CDR3 spells CASSPGGPAYNEQFF. Here the CDR3 DNA reads TGTGCCAGCTCCCCGGGCGGACCTGCCTACAATGAGCAGTTCTTC.

This clonotype was picked up a small number of times. The rearrangement uses TRBV28 and TRBJ2-5, with D perhaps being TRBD1 or TRBD2 (6 bases each). V shed 2 bases and J shed 4 bases, with 11 bases lying between them. The CDR3 has 14 amino acids. Germline V gives CDR1 MDHEN, CDR2 SYDVKM. The CDR3 coding sequence is TGTGCCAGCAGTTTAGGGGGGCCTAGAGAGACCCAGTACTTC. Translated, it gives CASSLGGPRETQYF.

The chain couples TRBV28 to TRBJ1-4, with D hard to call. V was cut by 3 bases and J by 0 bases, with 23 bases left in between. CDR1 MDHEN and CDR2 SYDVKM come from the germline V gene. This CDR3 is built from 20 residues. CDR3 in amino acids: CASSLDRLGVRHATNEKLFF. CDR3 coding DNA: TGTGCCAGCAGTTTGGATCGACTTGGGGTGAGGCATGCAACTAATGAAAAACTGTTTTTT.

In its sample, this clonotype was seen a few times. The rearrangement uses TRBV29-1 and TRBJ1-1; D is unresolved. Germline V CDR1 and CDR2: SQVTM, ANQGSEA. The CDR3 is 13 amino acids. V was shortened by 7 bases and J by 1 base, with 13 bases between the two germline ends. The CDR3 region has the DNA TGCAGCGCTAAGGCCCTAGGGAACACTGAAGCTTTCTTT. Translated: CSAKALGNTEAFF.

This clonotype was picked up many times. The chain recombines TRBV12-3 or TRBV12-4 with TRBJ2-7; D not certain. The CDR3 is 13 amino acids. V lost 6 bases and J lost 4, with 13 bases in between. Written as DNA, the CDR3 is TGTGCCAGCAGCCCCGCCAGCGTGTACGAGCAGTACTTC. This translates into CASSPASVYEQYF.

This clonotype was counted ten times or more. This chain connects TRBV20-1 to TRBJ2-1; 8 bases map to TRBD1. Germline values: CDR1 DFQATT, CDR2 SNEGSKA (reference sequence). This CDR3 has 13 amino acids. V was pared by 1 base and J by 9 bases, with 5 bases of the junction left unmatched. CDR3 in DNA: TGCAGTGCTAGAGCGACAGGGGTCGTTGAGCAGTTCTTC. Translated: CSARATGVVEQFF.

This clonotype occurred many times. The CDR3 is CATTPGTGGLEQFF. The CDR3 DNA follows: TGTGCCACCACTCCCGGGACAGGGGGCCTAGAGCAGTTCTTC. The rearrangement uses TRBV2 and TRBJ2-1, with 12 bases matching TRBD1. CDR3 length: 14 residues. Germline V CDR1 and CDR2: SNHLY, FYNNEI. Trimming cost V 10 bases and J 10 bases; bases outside gene matches: 11.

The table lists this clonotype with a count of one. A much bigger clone sits one base away, suggesting this may be a read error. The V call is TRBV24-1, the J call TRBJ2-3; 7 bases match TRBD2. The CDR3 runs 16 residues. Germline assignment: CDR1 KGHDR and CDR2 SFDVKD. As DNA, the CDR3 is TGTGCCACCAGTGATCCGGCTAGCGGAAGCACAGGTACGCAGTATTTT. Encoded protein: CATSDPASGSTGTQYF.

With regard to this clonotype: A much larger clone differs from this one at a single base, so this may be a read error. This chain uses TRBV20-1 with TRBJ2-2; tentatively, D is TRBD1 (6 bases). The CDR3 has 14 residues. Per the germline V gene, CDR1 is DFQATT and CDR2 is SNEGSKA (reference sequence). The CDR3 sequence: CSARPSRGTRELFF. CDR3 nucleotides: TGCAGTGCTCGCCCTAGCAGGGGCACCAGGGAGCTGTTTTTT.

The chain recombines TRBV18 with TRBJ1-2; D possibly corresponds to TRBD1 (5 bases). Trimming took 0 bases from V and 7 from J, leaving 15 bases between them. Germline V gene lookup returns CDR1 KGHSH and CDR2 LQKENI. This CDR3 contains 15 residues. This CDR3 is CASSPPVGWDCGYTF. DNA of the CDR3: TGTGCCAGCTCACCACCGGTAGGGTGGGACTGTGGCTACACCTTC.

This clonotype showed up many times. J is TRBJ2-5 and V is TRBV27; 8 bases are a match to TRBD2. The CDR3 extends over 15 amino acids. J lost 0 bases, V lost 6 bases, and 6 bases had no gene match. CDR1 and CDR2 (germline): MNHEY, SMNVEV (reference sequence). The CDR3 DNA follows: TGTGCCAGCAGCCGCTCTAGCGGGTACCAAGAGACCCAGTACTTC. It translates to CASSRSSGYQETQYF.

This clonotype was observed a handful of times. J is TRBJ2-5 and V is TRBV6-6; tentative D call: TRBD1 (6 bases). This CDR3 has 15 residues. CDR1 and CDR2 (germline): MNHNY, SVGAGI (reference sequence). Trimming took off 0 bases at V and 7 bases at J, with 15 bases between the two ends. The CDR3 DNA reads TGTGCCAGCAGTTACTCGCAGCGACTGACAGGGACCCAGTACTTC. Its protein is CASSYSQRLTGTQYF.

This clonotype was recorded many times. V gene TRBV28 combines with J gene TRBJ2-7; TRBD1 might be the D (9 bases). The CDR3 is 14 residues long. Germline V lookup: CDR1 MDHEN, CDR2 SYDVKM. Trimming took 6 bases from V and 5 from J, leaving 17 bases between them. The CDR3 spells CASSGGDRVNEQYF. CDR3 sequence (DNA): TGTGCCAGCAGCGGGGGGGACAGGGTTAACGAGCAGTACTTC.